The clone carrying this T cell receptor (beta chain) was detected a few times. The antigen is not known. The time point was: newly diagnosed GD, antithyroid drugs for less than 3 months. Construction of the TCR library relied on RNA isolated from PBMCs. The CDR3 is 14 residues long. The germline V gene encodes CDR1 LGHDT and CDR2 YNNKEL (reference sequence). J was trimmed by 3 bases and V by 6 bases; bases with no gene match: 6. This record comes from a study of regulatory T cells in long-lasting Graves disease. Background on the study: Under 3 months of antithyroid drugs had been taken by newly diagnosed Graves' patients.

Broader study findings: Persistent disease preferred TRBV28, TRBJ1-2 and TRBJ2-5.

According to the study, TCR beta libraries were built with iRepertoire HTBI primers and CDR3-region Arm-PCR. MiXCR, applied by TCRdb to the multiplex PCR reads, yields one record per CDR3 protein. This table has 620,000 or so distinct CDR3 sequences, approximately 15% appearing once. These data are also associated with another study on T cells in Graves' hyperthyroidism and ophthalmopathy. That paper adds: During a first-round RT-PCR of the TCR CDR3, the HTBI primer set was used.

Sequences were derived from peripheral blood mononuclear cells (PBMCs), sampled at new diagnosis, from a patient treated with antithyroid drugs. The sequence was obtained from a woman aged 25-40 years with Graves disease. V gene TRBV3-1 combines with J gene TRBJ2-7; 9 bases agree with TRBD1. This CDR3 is CASRQGQGSYEQYF. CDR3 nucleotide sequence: TGTGCCAGCAGGCAGGGACAGGGTAGCTACGAGCAGTACTTC.